This TCR beta chain was retrieved from a study of blood T cell repertoires in COVID-19. In the study overall: There were acute and convalescent COVID-19 samples, and they came from the United States, Italy and Spain.

The repertoire was sequenced with immunoSEQ multiplex PCR; TCRdb's copy has only in-frame clones and lacks some. Here the sample spans approximately 200,000 clones, just over 85% being singletons. V was trimmed by 5 bases and J by 7 bases, leaving 9 bases between them. CDR3 length: 11 amino acids. Germline V gene sequence: CDR1 SGHVS, CDR2 FNYEAQ. The source of this sequence is a man over 45 with acute or convalescent COVID-19. Sequencing was performed on peripheral blood. The chain combines TRBV7-6 with TRBJ2-7; D is possibly TRBD1 (5 bases). CDR3 nucleotides: TGTGCCAGCAGCCAGGGTGGGGAGCAGTACTTC. It yields the protein CASSQGGEQYF. The whole variable domain, remainder taken from reference TRBV7-6 and TRBJ2-7, is GAGVSQSPRYKVTKRGQDVALRCDPISGHVSLYWYRQALGQGPEFLTYFNYEAQQDKSGLPNDRFSAERPEGSISTLTIQRTEQRDSAMYRCASSQGGEQYFGPGTRLTVT.